Listed below are T cell receptor beta chains from one sample, sequenced in a study of T cell responses to AZD1222 COVID-19 vaccine. The protocol was immunoSEQ multiplex PCR, while the TCRdb copy is restricted to in-frame clones and leaves out a portion. The sample has 150,000 or so clones; roughly 90% are singletons. This specimen was peripheral blood, taken on day 0 of MenACWY control vaccination. The source of these receptors is an adult in good health. Each CDR3 is given with its conserved first and last residue. Each record gives: V gene, J gene, CDR3 protein.

V gene: TRBV18; J gene: TRBJ1-2; CDR3 protein: CASSPPSRAQGGYTF
V gene: TRBV7-9; J gene: TRBJ2-7; CDR3 protein: CASTPGGAGFSYEQYF
V gene: TRBV12-3/TRBV12-4; J gene: TRBJ1-5; CDR3 protein: CASSLTGRAQHF
V gene: TRBV30; J gene: TRBJ1-5; CDR3 protein: CAWSVGTGKNQPQHF
V gene: TRBV7-9; J gene: TRBJ1-5; CDR3 protein: CASSLAGSTVPQHF
V gene: TRBV11-3; J gene: TRBJ2-7; CDR3 protein: CASSPSVGGNYEQYF
V gene: TRBV7-2; J gene: TRBJ2-1; CDR3 protein: CASSLVGGTLDYNEQFF
V gene: TRBV19; J gene: TRBJ2-2; CDR3 protein: CASSIWGQGGELFF
V gene: TRBV11-3; J gene: TRBJ2-2; CDR3 protein: CASSLQPTGANTGELFF
V gene: TRBV7-2; J gene: TRBJ1-4; CDR3 protein: CASSFLMRGEKLFF
V gene: TRBV9; J gene: TRBJ2-2; CDR3 protein: CASSAWGVNTGELFF
V gene: TRBV5-4; J gene: TRBJ1-2; CDR3 protein: CASTVDRANYGYTF
V gene: TRBV3-1/TRBV3-2; J gene: TRBJ1-1; CDR3 protein: CASSQGRDRGAFF
V gene: TRBV12-3/TRBV12-4; J gene: TRBJ1-5; CDR3 protein: CASTLGRNQPQHF
V gene: TRBV6-5; J gene: TRBJ1-1; CDR3 protein: CASRRAPTGGTEAFF
V gene: TRBV2; J gene: TRBJ1-6; CDR3 protein: CASSGDRGHSPLHF
V gene: TRBV19; J gene: TRBJ1-2; CDR3 protein: CASSIQAGRLNGYTF
V gene: TRBV11-2; J gene: TRBJ1-4; CDR3 protein: CASSLARSTNEKLFF
V gene: TRBV7-8; J gene: TRBJ2-7; CDR3 protein: CASSLAGTGRGGYYEQYF
V gene: TRBV6-2/TRBV6-3; J gene: TRBJ1-1; CDR3 protein: CASSFLKGGPNTEAFF
V gene: TRBV19; J gene: TRBJ2-6; CDR3 protein: CASSPGSANVLTF
V gene: TRBV21-1; J gene: TRBJ2-3; CDR3 protein: CASSRGRPDTQYF